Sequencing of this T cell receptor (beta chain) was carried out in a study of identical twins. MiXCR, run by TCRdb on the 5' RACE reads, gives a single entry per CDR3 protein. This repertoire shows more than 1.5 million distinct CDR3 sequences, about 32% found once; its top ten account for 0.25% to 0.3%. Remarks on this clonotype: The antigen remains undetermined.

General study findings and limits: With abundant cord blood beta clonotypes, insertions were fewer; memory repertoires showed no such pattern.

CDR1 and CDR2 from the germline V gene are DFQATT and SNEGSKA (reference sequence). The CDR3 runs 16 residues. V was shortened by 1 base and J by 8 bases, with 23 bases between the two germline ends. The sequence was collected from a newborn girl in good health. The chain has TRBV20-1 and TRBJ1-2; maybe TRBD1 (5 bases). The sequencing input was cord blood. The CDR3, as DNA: TGCAGTGCTAGAGGGCCACTCCAGGGATTTGTATGGGGCTACACCTTC. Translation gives CSARGPLQGFVWGYTF.